This T cell receptor beta chain was identified in a study of T cells in Graves' hyperthyroidism and ophthalmopathy. TCR beta CDR3 region amplification was performed from RNA transcripts. Carried out on the TCR CDR3, a first-round RT-PCR used the HTBI primer set. A single record per CDR3 protein comes from TCRdb applying MiXCR to the multiplex PCR reads. The data contain about 280,000 distinct CDR3 sequences, around 25% of them singletons. This clonotype was seen many times. CDR1 MNHEY and CDR2 SMNVEV come from the germline V gene (reference sequence). CDR3 length: 15 residues. V was pared by 0 bases and J by 2 bases, with 11 bases between.

The sample taken for sequencing was blood. The origin of this receptor is a man aged 35 to 55 with Graves' hyperthyroidism that later progressed to Graves' ophthalmopathy. The chain has TRBV27 and TRBJ2-7; D may be TRBD2 (6 bases). In nucleotides, the CDR3 is TGTGCCAGCAGTTTATCACTTAGCGGTACCTACGAGCAGTACTTC. Encoded protein: CASSLSLSGTYEQYF.